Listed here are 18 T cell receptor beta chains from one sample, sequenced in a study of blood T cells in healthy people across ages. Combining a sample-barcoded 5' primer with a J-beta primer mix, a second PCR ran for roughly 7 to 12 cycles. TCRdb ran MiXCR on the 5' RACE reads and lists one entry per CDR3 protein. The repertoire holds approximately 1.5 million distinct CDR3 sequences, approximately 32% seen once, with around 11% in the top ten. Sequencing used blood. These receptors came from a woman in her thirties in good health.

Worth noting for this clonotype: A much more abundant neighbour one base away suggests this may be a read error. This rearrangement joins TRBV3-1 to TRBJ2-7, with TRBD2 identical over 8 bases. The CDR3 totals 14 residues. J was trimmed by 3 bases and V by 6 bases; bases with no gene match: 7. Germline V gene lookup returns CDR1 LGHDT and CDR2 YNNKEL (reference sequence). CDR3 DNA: TGTGCCAGCAGGCGAAGCGGGGGAAACTACGAGCAGTACTTC. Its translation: CASRRSGGNYEQYF.

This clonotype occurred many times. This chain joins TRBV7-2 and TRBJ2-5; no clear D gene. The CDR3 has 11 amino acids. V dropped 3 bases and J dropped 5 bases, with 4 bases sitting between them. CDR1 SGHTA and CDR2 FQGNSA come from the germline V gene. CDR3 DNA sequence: TGTGCCAGCAGCTTGAGTGAGACCCAGTACTTC. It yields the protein CASSLSETQYF.

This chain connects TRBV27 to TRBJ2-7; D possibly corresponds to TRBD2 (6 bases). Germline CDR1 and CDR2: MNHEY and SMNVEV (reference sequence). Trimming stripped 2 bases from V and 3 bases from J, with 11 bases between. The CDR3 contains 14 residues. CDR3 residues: CASSLAGSFYEQYF. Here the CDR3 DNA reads TGTGCCAGCAGTTTAGCGGGAAGTTTCTACGAGCAGTACTTC.

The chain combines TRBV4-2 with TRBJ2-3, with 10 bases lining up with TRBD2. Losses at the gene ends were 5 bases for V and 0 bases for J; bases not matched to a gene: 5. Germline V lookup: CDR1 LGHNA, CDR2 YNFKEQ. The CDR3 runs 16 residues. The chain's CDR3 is CASSWLAGGSTDTQYF. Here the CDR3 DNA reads TGTGCCAGCAGCTGGTTAGCGGGGGGTAGCACAGATACGCAGTATTTT.

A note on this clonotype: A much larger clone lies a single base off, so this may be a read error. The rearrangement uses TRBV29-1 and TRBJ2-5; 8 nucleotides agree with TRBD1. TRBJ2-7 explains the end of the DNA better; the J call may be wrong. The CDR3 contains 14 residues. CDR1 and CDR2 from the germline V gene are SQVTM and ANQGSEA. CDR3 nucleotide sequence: TGCAGCGTTGGGGAGCGTCAGGGGGCTTACGAGCAGTACTTC. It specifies CSVGERQGAYEQYF.

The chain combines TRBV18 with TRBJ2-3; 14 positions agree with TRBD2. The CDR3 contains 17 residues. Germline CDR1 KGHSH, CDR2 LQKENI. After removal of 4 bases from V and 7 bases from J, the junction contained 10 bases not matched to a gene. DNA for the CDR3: TGTGCCAGCTCACTACTTGGGACTAGCGGGAGTTCAAATACGCAGTATTTT. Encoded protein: CASSLLGTSGSSNTQYF.

CDR3 amino acids: CASSQDFGGPYGYTF. The DNA for the CDR3 is TGCGCCAGCAGCCAAGATTTCGGGGGGCCCTATGGCTACACCTTC. J is TRBJ1-2 and V is TRBV4-1; possibly TRBD1 for D (6 bases). This CDR3 region has 15 residues. Looked up from germline, CDR1 is MGHRA and CDR2 is YSYEKL. Trimming pared 0 bases from V and 4 bases from J, leaving 12 bases between.

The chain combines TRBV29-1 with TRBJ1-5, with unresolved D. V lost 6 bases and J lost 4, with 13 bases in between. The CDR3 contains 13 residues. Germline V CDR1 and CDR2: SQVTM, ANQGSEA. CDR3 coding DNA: TGCAGCGTAGGCCCAGGTTGGAATCAGCCCCAGCATTTT. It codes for CSVGPGWNQPQHF.

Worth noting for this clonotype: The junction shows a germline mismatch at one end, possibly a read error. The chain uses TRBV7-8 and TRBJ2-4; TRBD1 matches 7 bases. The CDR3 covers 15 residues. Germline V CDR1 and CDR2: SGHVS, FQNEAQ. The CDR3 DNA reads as TGTGCCAGCAGCCAGGACAGGCTAGCCAAAAACATTGAGTACTTC. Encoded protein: CASSQDRLAKNIEYF. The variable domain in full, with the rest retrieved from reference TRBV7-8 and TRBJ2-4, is GAGVSQSPRYKVAKRGQDVALRCDPISGHVSLFWYQQALGQGPEFLTYFQNEAQLDKSGLPSDRFFAERPEGSVSTLKIQRTQQEDSAVYLCASSQDRLAKNIEYFGAGTRLSVL.

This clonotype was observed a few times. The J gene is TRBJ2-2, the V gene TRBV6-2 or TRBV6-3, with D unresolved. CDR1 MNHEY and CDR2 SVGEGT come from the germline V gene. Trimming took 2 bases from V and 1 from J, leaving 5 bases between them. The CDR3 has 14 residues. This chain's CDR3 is CASSYSVNTGELFF. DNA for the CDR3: TGTGCCAGCAGTTACAGCGTGAACACCGGGGAGCTGTTTTTT.

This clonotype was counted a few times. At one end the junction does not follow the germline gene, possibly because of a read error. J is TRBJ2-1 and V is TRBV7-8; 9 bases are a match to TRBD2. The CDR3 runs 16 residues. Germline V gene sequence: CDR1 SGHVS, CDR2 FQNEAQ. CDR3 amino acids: CASSLEIAGVNNEQFF. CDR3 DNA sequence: TGTGCCAGCAGCTTAGAAATAGCGGGAGTGAACAATGAACAGTTCTTC. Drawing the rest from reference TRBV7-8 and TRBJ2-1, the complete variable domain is GAGVSQSPRYKVAKRGQDVALRCDPISGHVSLFWYQQALGQGPEFLTYFQNEAQLDKSGLPSDRFFAERPEGSVSTLKIQRTQQEDSAVYLCASSLEIAGVNNEQFFGPGTRLTVL.

The CDR3 protein is CASSTRDARLEQFF. CDR3 in DNA: TGCGCCAGCAGCACCCGGGACGCGCGGTTGGAGCAGTTCTTC. J is TRBJ2-1 and V is TRBV5-1; the D call may be TRBD1 or TRBD2 (5 bases each). V lost 4 bases and J 10 bases, leaving 18 bases between the germline ends. Germline loops: CDR1 SGHRS, CDR2 YFSETQ. CDR3 length equals 14 residues.

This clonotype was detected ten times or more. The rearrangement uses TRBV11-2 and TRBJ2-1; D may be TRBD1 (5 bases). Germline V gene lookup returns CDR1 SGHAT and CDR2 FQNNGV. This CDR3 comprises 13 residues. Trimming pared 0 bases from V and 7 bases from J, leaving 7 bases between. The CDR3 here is CASSLEGENEQFF. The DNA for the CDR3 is TGTGCCAGCAGCTTAGAAGGGGAAAATGAGCAGTTCTTC. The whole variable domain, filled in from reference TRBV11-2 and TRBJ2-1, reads EAGVAQSPRYKIIEKRQSVAFWCNPISGHATLYWYQQILGQGPKLLIQFQNNGVVDDSQLPKDRFSAERLKGVDSTLKIQPAKLEDSAVYLCASSLEGENEQFFGPGTRLTVL.

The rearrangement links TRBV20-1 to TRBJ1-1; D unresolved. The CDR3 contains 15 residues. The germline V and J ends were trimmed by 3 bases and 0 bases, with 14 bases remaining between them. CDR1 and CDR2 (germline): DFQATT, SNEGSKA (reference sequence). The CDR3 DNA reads TGCAGTGCTAGCGTCGTTAAAGACCTGAACACTGAAGCTTTCTTT. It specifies CSASVVKDLNTEAFF.

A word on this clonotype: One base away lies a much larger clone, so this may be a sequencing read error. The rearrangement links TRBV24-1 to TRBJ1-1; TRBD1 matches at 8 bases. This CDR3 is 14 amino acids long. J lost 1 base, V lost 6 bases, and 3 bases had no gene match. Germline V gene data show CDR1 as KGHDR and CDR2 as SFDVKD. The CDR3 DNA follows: TGTGCCACCAGTACCGGGACAGGGAACACTGAAGCTTTCTTT. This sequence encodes CATSTGTGNTEAFF.

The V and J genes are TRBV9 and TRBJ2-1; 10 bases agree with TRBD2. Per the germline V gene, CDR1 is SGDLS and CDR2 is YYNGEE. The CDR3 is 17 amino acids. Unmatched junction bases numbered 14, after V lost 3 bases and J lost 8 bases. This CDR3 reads CASSDPRLAGALDEQFF. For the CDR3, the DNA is TGTGCCAGCAGCGACCCCCGCCTAGCGGGAGCCCTCGATGAGCAGTTCTTC. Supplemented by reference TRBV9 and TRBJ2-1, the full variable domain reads DSGVTQTPKHLITATGQRVTLRCSPRSGDLSVYWYQQSLDQGLQFLIQYYNGEERAKGNILERFSAQQFPDLHSELNLSSLELGDSALYFCASSDPRLAGALDEQFFGPGTRLTVL.

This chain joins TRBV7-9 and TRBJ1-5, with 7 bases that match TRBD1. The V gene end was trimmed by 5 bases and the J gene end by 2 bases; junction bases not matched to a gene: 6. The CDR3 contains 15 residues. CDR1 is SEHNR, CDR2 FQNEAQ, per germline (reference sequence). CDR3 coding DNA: TGTGCCAGCAGCGCTGAGGGGGCCGGCAATCAGCCCCAGCATTTT. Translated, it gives CASSAEGAGNQPQHF. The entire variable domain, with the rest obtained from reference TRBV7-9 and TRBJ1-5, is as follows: DTGVSQNPRHKITKRGQNVTFRCDPISEHNRLYWYRQTLGQGPEFLTYFQNEAQLEKSRLLSDRFSAERPKGSFSTLEIQRTEQGDSAMYLCASSAEGAGNQPQHFGDGTRLSIL.

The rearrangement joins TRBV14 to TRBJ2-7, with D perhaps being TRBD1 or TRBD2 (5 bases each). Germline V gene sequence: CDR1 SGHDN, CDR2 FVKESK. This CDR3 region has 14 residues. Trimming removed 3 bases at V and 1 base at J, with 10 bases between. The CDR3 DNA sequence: TGTGCCAGCAGCCAGGGGGTATGGTCCTACGAGCAGTACTTC. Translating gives CASSQGVWSYEQYF.